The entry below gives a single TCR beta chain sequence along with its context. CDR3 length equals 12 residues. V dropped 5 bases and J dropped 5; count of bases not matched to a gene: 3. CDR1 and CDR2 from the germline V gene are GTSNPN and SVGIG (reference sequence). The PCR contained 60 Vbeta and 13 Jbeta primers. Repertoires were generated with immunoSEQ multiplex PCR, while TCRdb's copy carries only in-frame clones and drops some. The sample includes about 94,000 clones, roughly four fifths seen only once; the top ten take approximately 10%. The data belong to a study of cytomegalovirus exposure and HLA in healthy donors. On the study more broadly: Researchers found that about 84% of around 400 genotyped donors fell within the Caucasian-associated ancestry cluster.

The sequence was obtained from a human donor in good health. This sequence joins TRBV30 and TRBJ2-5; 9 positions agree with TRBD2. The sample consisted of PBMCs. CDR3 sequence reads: CAWAGGWETQYF. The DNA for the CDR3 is TGTGCCTGGGCGGGGGGGTGGGAGACCCAGTACTTC.